This TCR beta chain was sequenced for a study of blood T cell repertoires in COVID-19. Overall study: COVID-19 samples from acute and convalescent phases originated in the United States, Italy and Spain. T cells, B-cell-depleted T cells, or PBMCs provided the cDNA or gDNA that served as material.

The CDR3 extends over 15 amino acids. V was clipped by 3 bases and J by 4 bases; unmatched bases: 7. Germline lookup yields CDR1 SGHNT and CDR2 YYREEE (reference sequence). In the source study's methods: Amplification of reference gene primers provided the estimated nucleated cell counts. The assay was immunoSEQ multiplex PCR, and TCRdb's table has in-frame clones only and misses some. The DNA gave D and trimming, while V, J and clone size come from that table. This table holds about 68,000 clones, roughly 80% found once. Sequencing input: peripheral blood. The V gene is TRBV5-4, the J gene TRBJ2-1; 7 bases fit TRBD2. This TCR was sampled from a human donor in a cohort sampled during active COVID-19. The DNA for the CDR3 is TGTGCCAGCAGCTCCGCGGGAGTTCCATACAATGAGCAGTTCTTC. This translates into CASSSAGVPYNEQFF. Complete variable domain (other parts from reference TRBV5-4 and TRBJ2-1): ETGVTQSPTHLIKTRGQQVTLRCSSQSGHNTVSWYQQALGQGPQFIFQYYREEENGRGNFPPRFSGLQFPNYSSELNVNALELDDSALYLCASSSAGVPYNEQFFGPGTRLTVL.